This TCR beta chain was sequenced in a study of T-cell memory formation after mild COVID-19. V lost 2 bases and J lost 6, with 18 bases in between. Per the germline V gene, CDR1 is SEHNR and CDR2 is FQNEAQ (reference sequence). This CDR3 spans 16 amino acids. TCRdb processed the 5' RACE reads anew with MiXCR; each CDR3 protein has one entry. The sample has around 260,000 distinct CDR3 sequences, roughly 17% seen once. This clonotype was detected ten times or more. This chain connects TRBV7-9 to TRBJ2-3; D might be TRBD2 (5 bases). This TCR came from a man aged 18 to 35 who had mild COVID-19 (a few samples of this study predate the infection). Cell type and time point are not known. What was sequenced was PBMCs or a T cell subset sorted from them (not recorded which). The CDR3 DNA follows: TGTGCCAGCAGCTTACCCCACTTCCCCCCGGGGGATACGCAGTATTTT. This encodes CASSLPHFPPGDTQYF.